This T cell receptor beta chain is drawn from a study of blood T cell repertoires in COVID-19. Study background: Nucleic acid was either cDNA or gDNA, and it came from T cells, B-cell-depleted T cells, or PBMCs.

This CDR3 spans 13 amino acids. Germline CDR1 KGHDR, CDR2 SFDVKD. The V segment lost 6 bases and the J segment 6 bases; nucleotides outside the gene matches: 0. Profiling relied on immunoSEQ multiplex PCR, and the TCRdb table lists in-frame clones only, not all of them. The table has 150,000 to 200,000 clones, over 65% seen once; the top ten hold 15% to 20%. V gene TRBV24-1 combines with J gene TRBJ1-6, with 8 bases that match TRBD1. Sequences were obtained from peripheral blood. This receptor was obtained from a person between 65 and 79 years old with COVID-19, enrolled during active disease. CDR3 nucleotide sequence: TGTGCCACCAGTACAGGGGGTAATTCACCCCTCCACTTT. Translated, it gives CATSTGGNSPLHF.